This paragraph reports one T cell receptor (beta chain). Its matching antigen is unknown. The data were obtained in a study of T cell responses to AZD1222 COVID-19 vaccine. Trimming pared 2 bases from V and 1 base from J, leaving 5 bases between. CDR3 length: 13 amino acids. Germline assignment: CDR1 SGHNT and CDR2 YENEEA. Repertoires were generated with immunoSEQ multiplex PCR, while TCRdb's copy carries only in-frame clones and drops some. The sample lists some 180,000 clones, approximately 93% occurring once. Regarding the study as a whole: Donors were mostly white British, more females; clonal diversity possibly underestimated. When two AZD1222 doses had been given, Spike-specific TCR breadth and depth rose. Spike was spanned by vaccine-associated CD4 TCRs, which were dominant at 160-218 and 743-854. Seropositive status at baseline applied to only 5 or 6 AZD1222 recipients.

This material consisted of peripheral blood, taken 28 days after the second AZD1222 dose. The sequence was obtained from an adult who received the AZD1222 COVID-19 vaccine. The chain uses TRBV11-3 and TRBJ1-1; D is undetermined. CDR3 DNA: TGTGCCAGCAGCTTAACGACGAACACTGAAGCTTTCTTT. Its protein product is CASSLTTNTEAFF.